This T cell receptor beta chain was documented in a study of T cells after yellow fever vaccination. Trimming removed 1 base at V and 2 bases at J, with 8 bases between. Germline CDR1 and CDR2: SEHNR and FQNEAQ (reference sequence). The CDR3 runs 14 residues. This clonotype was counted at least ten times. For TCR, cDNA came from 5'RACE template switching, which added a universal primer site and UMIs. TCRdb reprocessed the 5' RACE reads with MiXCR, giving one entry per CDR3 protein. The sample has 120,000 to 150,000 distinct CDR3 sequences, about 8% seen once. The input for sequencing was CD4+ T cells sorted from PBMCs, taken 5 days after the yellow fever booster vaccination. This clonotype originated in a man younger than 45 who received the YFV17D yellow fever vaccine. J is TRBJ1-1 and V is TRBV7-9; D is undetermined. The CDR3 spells CASSLESTNTEAFF. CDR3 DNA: TGTGCCAGCAGCTTAGAAAGTACAAACACTGAAGCTTTCTTT.